These T cell receptor beta chains were read from a single sample in a study of blood T cell repertoires in COVID-19. The repertoire was sequenced with immunoSEQ multiplex PCR; TCRdb's copy has only in-frame clones and lacks some. The sample includes some 290,000 clones, approximately 90% of them seen just once. The sequenced sample consisted of PBMCs or T cells enriched from blood (not recorded which). These receptors were collected from a woman aged 30 to 39 who had been exposed to COVID-19. CDR3s include the opening cysteine and the closing phenylalanine or tryptophan. A D gene is named only where the DNA matches it firmly. Only some rows state a clone size, as once, few, many or a class for expanded clones.

TRBD1,TRBJ2-2,TRBV27,.,CASSSDRDGELFF,TGTGCCAGCAGTTCGGACAGGGACGGGGAGCTGTTTTTT
.,TRBJ2-7,TRBV5-4,.,CASSPPSGERDEQYF,TGTGCCAGCAGCCCCCCCTCCGGGGAGAGGGACGAGCAGTACTTC
.,TRBJ2-5,TRBV7-9,.,CASSLPEETQYF,TGTGCCAGCAGCTTACCCGAAGAGACCCAGTACTTC
.,TRBJ2-7,TRBV11-2,.,CASSLVSLAFPYEQYF,TGTGCCAGCAGCTTAGTGTCCCTAGCGTTCCCCTACGAGCAGTACTTC
.,TRBJ1-2,TRBV25-1,once,CASSEGGVNGYTF,TGTGCCAGCAGTGAGGGGGGAGTAAATGGCTACACCTTC
TRBD1,TRBJ2-7,TRBV7-3,.,CASSLGRGYSYEQYF,TGTGCCAGCAGCTTAGGCAGGGGGTACTCCTACGAGCAGTACTTC
TRBD2,TRBJ2-7,TRBV6-2/TRBV6-3,once,CASSYESGGAAYEQYF,TGTGCCAGCAGTTACGAAAGCGGGGGGGCCGCCTACGAGCAGTACTTC
TRBD1,TRBJ2-5,TRBV7-8,.,CASSREGADETQYF,TGTGCCAGCAGCCGAGAGGGGGCGGATGAGACCCAGTACTTC
.,TRBJ2-7,TRBV27,.,CASSTGDGVGEQYF,TGTGCCTCCTCGACGGGGGACGGAGTCGGCGAGCAGTACTTC
.,TRBJ2-2,TRBV4-3,.,CASSQDRSLNTGELFF,TGCGCCAGCAGCCAAGATCGAAGCTTGAACACCGGGGAGCTGTTTTTT
.,TRBJ1-1,TRBV5-1,.,CASSLRRRQGPMNTEAFF,TGCGCCAGCAGCTTGAGGAGGAGACAAGGCCCTATGAACACTGAAGCTTTCTTT
.,TRBJ1-4,TRBV2,once,CASSEGRAGNEKLFF,TGTGCCAGCAGTGAAGGGAGGGCGGGTAATGAAAAACTGTTTTTT
TRBD2,TRBJ2-5,TRBV18,once,CASSPGSGGETQYF,TGTGCCAGCTCACCAGGATCGGGAGGTGAGACCCAGTACTTC
.,TRBJ1-3,TRBV7-6,.,CASSPPILNPRFNAHWGNTIYF,TGTGCCAGCAGCCCCCCTATTCTAAACCCACGCTTCAATGCCCATTGGGGAAACACCATATATTTT
TRBD2,TRBJ2-7,TRBV11-2,.,CASSLVVPWGGSDNEQYF,TGTGCCAGCAGCTTAGTAGTCCCGTGGGGGGGGAGTGACAACGAGCAGTACTTC
.,TRBJ1-2,TRBV6-5,.,CASSPEGLSYTF,TGTGCCAGCAGCCCGGAGGGCTTAAGCTACACCTTC
TRBD1,TRBJ1-2,TRBV6-5,.,CASTGTGVWWGYTF,TGTGCCAGCACCGGGACAGGGGTGTGGTGGGGCTACACCTTC
.,TRBJ2-7,TRBV7-6,.,CASSLAIEPYEQYF,TGTGCCAGCAGCTTAGCGATAGAACCCTACGAGCAGTACTTC
TRBD1,TRBJ1-4,TRBV2,.,CASSEGWTGLSELFF,TGTGCCAGCAGCGAAGGATGGACAGGTTTATCGGAACTGTTTTTT
.,TRBJ1-5,TRBV27,.,CAIIPRQQGRNSNQPQHF,TGTGCCATAATACCGAGGCAACAGGGAAGGAATAGCAATCAGCCCCAGCATTTT
.,TRBJ1-5,TRBV27,.,CASSPTGTNQPQHF,TGTGCCAGCAGCCCTACAGGGACCAATCAGCCCCAGCATTTT
TRBD1,TRBJ1-2,TRBV19,.,CASSPGTGGAYGYTF,TGTGCCAGTAGTCCCGGGACAGGGGGCGCCTATGGCTACACCTTC
.,TRBJ1-1,TRBV5-8,once,CASSLERRREAFF,TGTGCCAGCAGCTTGGAGAGGAGGAGAGAAGCTTTCTTT
.,TRBJ2-3,TRBV7-6,.,CASSIEPGVGADTQYF,TGTGCCAGCAGCATCGAGCCGGGGGTTGGGGCAGATACGCAGTATTTT
.,TRBJ2-5,TRBV5-1,.,CASFLGPQETQYF,TGCGCCAGCTTCCTTGGCCCTCAAGAGACCCAGTACTTC
.,TRBJ1-6,TRBV7-8,.,CASRIDTGIGSPLHF,TGTGCCAGCCGCATCGATACGGGGATTGGATCACCCCTCCACTTT
.,TRBJ1-1,TRBV5-1,.,CASRAHRSMNTEAFF,TGCGCCAGCAGGGCCCACAGAAGTATGAACACTGAAGCTTTCTTT
TRBD1,TRBJ1-6,TRBV18,.,CASSPRTGSDSPLHF,TGTGCCAGCTCACCACGGACAGGGTCGGATTCACCCCTCCACTTT
.,TRBJ2-7,TRBV2,.,CASKGRVIGQYF,TGTGCCAGCAAGGGCAGGGTAATTGGGCAGTACTTC
.,TRBJ1-2,TRBV12-3/TRBV12-4,few,CASSLGPNYGYTF,TGTGCCAGCAGTTTAGGGCCTAACTATGGCTACACCTTC
.,TRBJ1-3,TRBV4-3,.,CASSQWGLENTIYF,TGCGCCAGCAGCCAGTGGGGGCTGGAAAACACCATATATTTT
.,TRBJ1-2,TRBV9,once,CASSVGGFNYGYTF,TGTGCCAGCAGCGTCGGGGGGTTTAACTATGGCTACACCTTC
.,TRBJ1-2,TRBV5-1,.,CASSRDRTDTYTF,TGCGCCAGCAGTCGAGATCGGACAGACACCTACACCTTC
.,TRBJ1-5,TRBV5-8,once,CASSLERPLSNQPQHF,TGTGCCAGCAGCTTGGAACGGCCACTAAGCAATCAGCCCCAGCATTTT
TRBD1,TRBJ1-2,TRBV24-1,.,CATSDRGYGYTF,TGTGCCACCAGTGACAGGGGGTATGGCTACACCTTC
.,TRBJ2-1,TRBV3-1/TRBV3-2,.,CASSPTGAQRVYEQFF,TGTGCCAGCAGCCCCACCGGGGCCCAGCGGGTGTATGAGCAGTTCTTC